Below, 6 T cell receptor beta chains from the same sample are listed, as sequenced in a study of cytomegalovirus exposure and HLA in healthy donors. The PCR contained 60 Vbeta and 13 Jbeta primers. The repertoire was sequenced with immunoSEQ multiplex PCR; TCRdb's copy has only in-frame clones and lacks some. The sample table sets out under 90,000 clones. Sequenced material: PBMCs. These receptors were collected from a middle-aged man in good health and CMV-seropositive.

The chain has TRBV5-5 and TRBJ2-7; 7 bases agree with TRBD2. The CDR3 has 14 residues. Trimming cost V 6 bases and J 7 bases; bases outside gene matches: 13. CDR1 and CDR2 from the germline V gene are SGHKS and YYEKEE (reference sequence). CDR3 loop: CASTPRERESEQYV. CDR3 in DNA: TGTGCCAGCACCCCGAGGGAGCGGGAATCAGAGCAGTACGTC.

V and J are TRBV6-6 and TRBJ2-5; TRBD2 might be the D (5 bases). CDR3 size: 15 residues. V lost 6 bases to trimming and J lost 5 bases, with 19 bases between them. CDR1 MNHNY and CDR2 SVGAGI come from the germline V gene (reference sequence). As DNA, the CDR3 is TGTGCCAGCAGACTCCCCGAGGGTATGGCGGAGACCCAGTACTTC. As protein: CASRLPEGMAETQYF.

As DNA, the CDR3 is TGTGCCATCAGTGAGGGCCACAATGAGCAGTTCTTC. Protein product: CAISEGHNEQFF. The V gene is TRBV10-3, the J gene TRBJ2-1; D uncertain. V was clipped by 2 bases and J by 5 bases, with 4 bases between them. The germline V gene encodes CDR1 ENHRY and CDR2 SYGVKD. This CDR3 comprises 12 residues.

The chain links TRBV19 to TRBJ2-2; possible D gene TRBD2, 6 bases. The CDR3 extends over 15 amino acids. In germline, CDR1 is LNHDA, CDR2 SQIVND (reference sequence). Trimming removed 8 bases from V and 1 base from J, with 14 bases in between. This CDR3 reads CASLTVGGNTGELFF. The CDR3 DNA is TGTGCCAGTCTCACCGTGGGGGGGAACACCGGGGAGCTGTTTTTT.

The chain couples TRBV4-1 to TRBJ1-1; weak D call: TRBD1 (5 bases). Germline loops: CDR1 MGHRA, CDR2 YSYEKL. V shed 10 bases and J shed 1 base, with 22 bases lying between them. CDR3 length equals 16 residues. CDR3 amino acids: CATTNRRVGTNTEAFF. The CDR3 DNA is TGCGCCACCACAAATCGGAGGGTCGGGACGAACACTGAAGCTTTCTTT.

J is TRBJ2-1 and V is TRBV11-2; 8 bases map to TRBD2. V shed 1 base and J 3 bases; nucleotides not matched to a gene: 2. The CDR3 runs 15 residues. The V gene's germline CDR1 is SGHAT and CDR2 FQNNGV. CDR3 sequence reads: CASSLVAGGYNEQFF. The CDR3 coding sequence is TGTGCCAGCAGCTTAGTTGCGGGAGGCTACAATGAGCAGTTCTTC.